A single sample gave rise to the 19 T cell receptor beta chains below, sequenced in a study of OX40 agonist ivuxolimab in advanced cancers. This table comes from immunoSEQ multiplex PCR, and its TCRdb copy is limited to in-frame clones, with some not included. Of some 42,000 clones listed, 86% were seen once; the top ten hold 21%. The sample was CD4+ or CD8+ T cells sorted from blood, taken in a trial of the OX40 agonist ivuxolimab. All receptors derive from an adult with an advanced solid tumor such as melanoma, head and neck, liver or kidney cancer.

The chain links TRBV9 to TRBJ2-5; the D is unclear. Trimming pared 1 base from V and 1 base from J, leaving 17 bases between. Germline assignment: CDR1 SGDLS and CDR2 YYNGEE. The CDR3 has 17 residues. As DNA, the CDR3 is TGTGCCAGCAGCGTATGGTTAGGTGAAGGTATCCAAGAGACCCAGTACTTC. It translates to CASSVWLGEGIQETQYF.

The genes are TRBV28 and TRBJ2-7; 7 bases map to TRBD1. This CDR3 has 14 residues. Germline CDR1 reads MDHEN; CDR2 reads SYDVKM. The junction had 4 bases not matched to a gene; V was cut back by 3 bases and J by 2 bases. The CDR3 loop reads CASSFGQVPYEQYF. Written as DNA, the CDR3 is TGTGCCAGCAGTTTCGGACAGGTCCCCTACGAGCAGTACTTC.

This clone has just a few counts. This sequence joins TRBV4-1 and TRBJ2-1; 14 bases are a match to TRBD2. The junction had 4 bases not matched to a gene; V was cut back by 0 bases and J by 3 bases. This CDR3 comprises 18 residues. Germline lookup yields CDR1 MGHRA and CDR2 YSYEKL. This CDR3 is CASSQESGTSGGYNEQFF. In nucleotides, the CDR3 is TGCGCCAGCAGCCAAGAATCCGGGACTAGCGGGGGCTACAATGAGCAGTTCTTC.

The chain links TRBV11-2 to TRBJ2-2; D is possibly TRBD1 (5 bases). The CDR3 is made up of 15 amino acids. Germline V gene lookup returns CDR1 SGHAT and CDR2 FQNNGV. V was clipped by 5 bases and J by 4 bases, with 14 bases between them. The CDR3 region is CASSVRGPGTGELFF. CDR3 DNA sequence: TGTGCCAGCAGCGTAAGGGGCCCGGGCACCGGGGAGCTGTTTTTT.

CDR3 protein: CASSLHQGPRVNTEAFF. The CDR3 DNA sequence: TGTGCCAGCAGCTTACATCAGGGCCCTAGAGTAAACACTGAAGCTTTCTTT. The chain carries TRBV7-9 and TRBJ1-1; a possible D gene is TRBD1 (5 bases). Trimming stripped 2 bases from V and 2 bases from J, with 18 bases between. The CDR3 is 17 amino acids. From germline, CDR1 is SEHNR and CDR2 FQNEAQ (reference sequence).

The chain joins TRBV4-1 to TRBJ1-4; D remains ambiguous. CDR3 length equals 16 residues. The V gene's germline CDR1 is MGHRA and CDR2 YSYEKL. V lost 4 bases and J 2 bases, leaving 14 bases between the germline ends. This CDR3 is CASSPVRFGTNEKLFF. CDR3 nucleotides: TGCGCCAGCAGCCCCGTTCGGTTCGGGACTAATGAAAAACTGTTTTTT.

The chain uses TRBV10-2 and TRBJ2-5; maybe TRBD2 (6 bases). V was cut by 8 bases and J by 2 bases, with 15 bases left in between. The CDR3 is 14 amino acids. Germline CDR1 is WSHSY and CDR2 is SAAADI. The CDR3 region is CASLGRGIQETQYF. The CDR3 DNA sequence: TGCGCCAGCCTCGGACGGGGGATACAAGAGACCCAGTACTTC.

The chain has TRBV5-5 and TRBJ1-2, with no clear D. From germline, CDR1 is SGHKS and CDR2 YYEKEE (reference sequence). V was clipped by 6 bases and J by 8 bases, with 11 bases between them. There are 11 residues in the CDR3. The CDR3 loop is CASTHTNGYTF. The CDR3, as DNA: TGTGCCAGCACCCACACGAACGGCTACACCTTC.

The CDR3 nucleotides are TGTGCCACCAGCAGAGATATGGGCACGGTACCAGCTTTCTTT. Its protein is CATSRDMGTVPAFF. The chain employs TRBV15 and TRBJ1-1, with D unclear. The V and J ends lost 0 bases and 10 bases respectively, with 15 bases between them. The CDR3 has 14 amino acids. Germline loops: CDR1 LNHNV, CDR2 YYDKDF (reference sequence).

This clone occurred once. The CDR3 DNA reads as TGTGCCAGCAGTTTACCCCCCGAGGGGGTGGGTAACACTGAAGCTTTCTTT. It translates to CASSLPPEGVGNTEAFF. The rearrangement joins TRBV28 to TRBJ1-1, with D maybe TRBD1 (6 bases). V was shortened by 2 bases and J by 2 bases, with 18 bases between the two germline ends. Germline loops: CDR1 MDHEN, CDR2 SYDVKM. There are 17 residues in the CDR3.

The chain joins TRBV11-2 to TRBJ1-1; D might be TRBD1 (6 bases). This CDR3 contains 15 residues. Germline CDR1 reads SGHAT; CDR2 reads FQNNGV. V lost 5 bases and J lost 1, with 14 bases in between. Written as DNA, the CDR3 is TGTGCCAGCAGCCAACTTGAGACAGGGAACACTGAAGCTTTCTTT. Encoded protein: CASSQLETGNTEAFF.

The chain links TRBV7-8 to TRBJ1-1; D is ambiguous. This CDR3 spans 17 amino acids. Germline V CDR1 and CDR2: SGHVS, FQNEAQ. The germline V and J ends were trimmed by 1 base and 2 bases, with 17 bases remaining between them. The CDR3 nucleotides are TGTGCCAGCAGCTTAGATATAGTTACGCAGCTAAACACTGAAGCTTTCTTT. It codes for CASSLDIVTQLNTEAFF.

The chain uses TRBV9 and TRBJ1-2, with D possibly TRBD1 on 5 matching bases. Trimming pared 5 bases from V and 7 bases from J, leaving 24 bases between. This CDR3 is built from 16 residues. Germline lookup yields CDR1 SGDLS and CDR2 YYNGEE. CDR3 amino acids: CASRVGTGEPLGGYTF. The CDR3 DNA is TGTGCCAGCAGAGTGGGGACCGGGGAACCCCTTGGTGGCTACACCTTC.

The rearrangement links TRBV5-5 to TRBJ1-5; 7 nucleotides line up with TRBD1. Trimming took 0 bases from V and 5 from J; bases not matched to a gene: 2. This CDR3 is built from 14 residues. The V gene's germline CDR1 is SGHKS and CDR2 YYEKEE (reference sequence). The CDR3 loop reads CASSLGTGHQPQHF. CDR3 coding DNA: TGTGCCAGCAGCTTGGGGACAGGCCATCAGCCCCAGCATTTT.

In the case of this clone: It is unclear where the CDR3 begins or ends on the DNA, so no DNA is shown, and the CDR3 is as TCRdb lists it. The chain has TRBV6-5 and TRBJ2-7; whether TRBD2, the table's D call, matches the DNA was not checked. Germline V gene data show CDR1 as MNHEY and CDR2 as SVGAGI. The CDR3 is 14 residues long, counting both termini. The CDR3 is CASSSSGRPGVQYV.

This clone was detected only once. One end of the junction varies from germline; a read error may be responsible. The chain employs TRBV5-4 and TRBJ1-1; D gene uncertain. This CDR3 comprises 16 residues. From germline, CDR1 is SGHNT and CDR2 YYREEE (reference sequence). CDR3 sequence (DNA): TGCGCCAGCAGCCAAGTCTTTAAGGAGGCTAACACTGAAGCTTTCTTT. Amino acids: CASSQVFKEANTEAFF.

The chain uses TRBV5-5 and TRBJ1-5; unclear D gene. The V gene's germline CDR1 is SGHKS and CDR2 YYEKEE (reference sequence). This CDR3 is 15 amino acids long. V was cut by 1 base and J by 0 bases, with 8 bases left in between. The DNA of the CDR3 is TGTGCCAGCAGCTTGTACGTTCCTAGCAATCAGCCCCAGCATTTT. Translation gives CASSLYVPSNQPQHF.

The chain employs TRBV7-7 and TRBJ1-1, with 7 bases aligning to TRBD1. V trimming: 5 bases; J trimming: 3 bases; junction bases outside the gene matches: 6. CDR3 length: 14 amino acids. Looked up from germline, CDR1 is SSHAT and CDR2 is FNYEAQ (reference sequence). The CDR3 DNA is TGTGCCAGCAGCCAGGGGGTAGGGGACACTGAAGCTTTCTTT. Amino acids: CASSQGVGDTEAFF.

The sample holds one count of this clone. The rearrangement uses TRBV19 and TRBJ1-1, with D possibly matching TRBD1 (5 bases). The germline gives CDR1 LNHDA, CDR2 SQIVND (reference sequence). The CDR3 is 14 residues long. Trimming removed 6 bases at V and 1 base at J, with 12 bases between. The CDR3 DNA reads TGTGCCAGTAGCCTTCAGGGTGGGAACACTGAAGCTTTCTTT. This codes for CASSLQGGNTEAFF.